These 2 T cell receptor beta chains were sequenced from one sample in a study of T cell responses to AZD1222 COVID-19 vaccine. Clones were read by immunoSEQ multiplex PCR, and TCRdb kept only the in-frame ones, dropping some. Of about 75,000 clones in the sample, around 90% were seen once. The sample was peripheral blood, taken 28 days after the second AZD1222 dose. Receptors were obtained from an adult who received the AZD1222 COVID-19 vaccine.

J is TRBJ2-7 and V is TRBV19; D possibly corresponds to TRBD2 (6 bases). This CDR3 has 14 amino acids. The germline V and J ends were trimmed by 6 bases and 0 bases, with 12 bases remaining between them. CDR1 is LNHDA, CDR2 SQIVND, per germline (reference sequence). CDR3: CASSLGRGSYEQYF. CDR3 in DNA: TGTGCCAGTAGCCTAGGGCGGGGCTCCTACGAGCAGTACTTC.

The V call is TRBV7-6, the J call TRBJ2-1, with 8 bases that match TRBD2. The germline gives CDR1 SGHVS, CDR2 FNYEAQ. This CDR3 contains 15 residues. After removal of 1 base from V and 5 bases from J, the junction contained 4 bases not matched to a gene. The CDR3 sequence is CASSLVGSGDNEQFF. The CDR3 DNA reads TGTGCCAGCAGCTTAGTGGGTAGCGGGGACAATGAGCAGTTCTTC.